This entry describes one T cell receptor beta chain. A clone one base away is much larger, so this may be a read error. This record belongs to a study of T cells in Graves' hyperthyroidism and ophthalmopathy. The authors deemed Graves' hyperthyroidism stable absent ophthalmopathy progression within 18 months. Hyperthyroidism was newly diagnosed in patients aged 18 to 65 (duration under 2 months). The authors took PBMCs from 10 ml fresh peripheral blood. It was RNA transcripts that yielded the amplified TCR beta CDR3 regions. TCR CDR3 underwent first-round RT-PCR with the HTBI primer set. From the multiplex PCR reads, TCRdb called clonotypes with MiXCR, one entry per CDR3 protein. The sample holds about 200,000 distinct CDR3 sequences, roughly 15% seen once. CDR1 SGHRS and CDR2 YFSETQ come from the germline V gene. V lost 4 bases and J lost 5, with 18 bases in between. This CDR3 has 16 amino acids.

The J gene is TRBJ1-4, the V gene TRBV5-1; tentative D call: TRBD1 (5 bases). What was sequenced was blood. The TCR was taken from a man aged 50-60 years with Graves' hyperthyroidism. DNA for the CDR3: TGCGCCAGCAGCGAAAATGTCGGGACTTCGAATGAAAAACTGTTTTTT. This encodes CASSENVGTSNEKLFF.